The rows below give T cell receptor beta chains drawn from one sample of a study of blood T cell repertoires in COVID-19. The data were produced by immunoSEQ multiplex PCR, yet TCRdb's version contains in-frame clones alone and is incomplete. The sample carries 150,000 to 200,000 clones, roughly 90% recorded once. Sequenced input: PBMCs or T cells enriched from blood (not recorded which). These receptor sequences come from a woman in her forties or fifties who had recovered from COVID-19. CDR3s include the opening cysteine and the closing phenylalanine or tryptophan. Where a row states a size, it is once, few, many or the class of an expanded clone; other rows omit it.

J: TRBJ2-1
V: TRBV2
size: -
length: 14
CDR3: CASDRDRVYNEQFF

J: TRBJ1-5
V: TRBV19
size: -
length: 14
CDR3: CASSTGDLNQPQHF

J: TRBJ2-1
V: TRBV6-5
size: once
length: 14
CDR3: CAIHRGTSNNEQFF

J: TRBJ2-7
V: TRBV19
size: -
length: 14
CDR3: CASKGTPLSYEQYF

J: TRBJ1-1
V: TRBV9
size: -
length: 15
CDR3: CASSRRTGASGEAFF

J: TRBJ2-3
V: TRBV29-1
size: -
length: 11
CDR3: CSVTQRQPQYF

J: TRBJ1-1
V: TRBV6-5
size: -
length: 13
CDR3: CASRGTRTGRGFF

J: TRBJ2-7
V: TRBV7-9
size: once
length: 13
CDR3: CASSLITGHEQYF

J: TRBJ2-1
V: TRBV19
size: -
length: 15
CDR3: CASSIPTDRVNEQFF

J: TRBJ2-1
V: TRBV7-9
size: -
length: 16
CDR3: CASSGGGLSSYNEQFF

J: TRBJ1-3
V: TRBV30
size: -
length: 15
CDR3: CARTDRALSGNTIYF

J: TRBJ1-2
V: TRBV9
size: -
length: 15
CDR3: CASSFQTGTNYGYTF

J: TRBJ2-3
V: TRBV4-1
size: -
length: 20
CDR3: CASSQDGTDLAGVSTDTQYF

J: TRBJ1-1
V: TRBV9
size: -
length: 14
CDR3: CASTRNEGNTEAFF

J: TRBJ1-4
V: TRBV19
size: -
length: 14
CDR3: CASREGQGFEKLFF

J: TRBJ2-5
V: TRBV7-8
size: -
length: 13
CDR3: CASSVGRVETQYF

J: TRBJ1-1
V: TRBV7-9
size: many
length: 14
CDR3: CASSHGRGNTEAFF

J: TRBJ1-2
V: TRBV2
size: -
length: 13
CDR3: CASALGQNYGYTF

J: TRBJ2-1
V: TRBV7-3
size: -
length: 16
CDR3: CASSLTGGTGYNEQFF

J: TRBJ1-3
V: TRBV11-2
size: few
length: 16
CDR3: CASSRQVVVSGNTIYF

J: TRBJ1-2
V: TRBV6-5
size: -
length: 12
CDR3: CASYGGNYGYTF

J: TRBJ2-3
V: TRBV6-1
size: -
length: 16
CDR3: CASSATSGGLTDTQYF

J: TRBJ2-7
V: TRBV6-2/TRBV6-3
size: -
length: 15
CDR3: CASSYSPARSYEQYF

J: TRBJ1-1
V: TRBV11-2
size: -
length: 13
CDR3: CASSRGMNTEAFF

J: TRBJ2-7
V: TRBV7-8
size: -
length: 14
CDR3: CASSLSRRTYEQYF

J: TRBJ1-5
V: TRBV6-2/TRBV6-3
size: -
length: 15
CDR3: CASSYVQGQNQPQHF

J: TRBJ2-1
V: TRBV25-1
size: -
length: 13
CDR3: CASSEYGYEGQFF

J: TRBJ1-2
V: TRBV29-1
size: -
length: 13
CDR3: CSAGDRGNYGYTF

J: TRBJ1-4
V: TRBV3-1/TRBV3-2
size: -
length: 15
CDR3: CASSQVAAGSRKLFF

J: TRBJ1-3
V: TRBV6-6
size: -
length: 15
CDR3: CASSPHDRAGNTIYF

J: TRBJ2-5
V: TRBV27
size: -
length: 16
CDR3: CASGLPAQGIEETQYF

J: TRBJ2-7
V: TRBV7-2
size: -
length: 15
CDR3: CASSLERTGGHEQYF

J: TRBJ2-3
V: TRBV7-3
size: -
length: 16
CDR3: CASSPAGGGVPYTQYF

J: TRBJ1-1
V: TRBV18
size: -
length: 17
CDR3: CASSPPPGSRANTEAFF

J: TRBJ1-4
V: TRBV2
size: -
length: 16
CDR3: CASSEASLPRYEKLFF